The entry that follows covers one TCR beta chain sequence. The data are from a study of shared clonotypes between healthy human individuals. At the level of the study: Each donor contributed plates that comprised three CD4 naive, three CD4 memory, two CD8 naive and one CD8 memory.

The data were produced by immunoSEQ multiplex PCR, yet TCRdb's version contains in-frame clones alone and is incomplete. The sample has some 1 million clones, around 75% seen once; the top ten hold roughly 1.5%. The V gene end was trimmed by 6 bases and the J gene end by 3 bases; junction bases not matched to a gene: 8. In germline, CDR1 is MGHDK, CDR2 SYGVNS. The CDR3 has 17 residues. Material: memory CD4+ T cells sorted from blood. The subset is: CD45RA-negative fraction. This TCR was recovered from a man aged 18 to 29 in good health. The chain combines TRBV25-1 with TRBJ2-2; TRBD2 matches at 12 bases. The DNA of the CDR3 is TGTGCCAGCAGCCCTAGACTAGCGGGAGCGGACACCGGGGAGCTGTTTTTT. Its protein is CASSPRLAGADTGELFF.